This T cell receptor beta chain was sequenced for a study of T-cell reconstitution after alpha-beta-depleted transplantation in children. On this clonotype: Its antigen remains unidentified. At one boundary the junction diverges from the germline segment, which might be a read error.

Germline values: CDR1 KGHDR, CDR2 SFDVKD. The CDR3 is made up of 13 amino acids. Regarding the study as a whole: T-cell counts and diversity at one year following transplant were attributed mainly to newly produced T cells. Surviving thymic progenitors and recipient T cells were the source of high TCRbeta diversity at day 60 in some patients. There were reportedly several hundred expanded graft clones from which alpha-beta T cells came about two months after transplant.

For TCRbeta, the library was prepared with unique molecular identifiers. Each CDR3 protein gets one entry after TCRdb re-called the PCR reads with MiXCR. The data show 450,000 to 550,000 distinct CDR3 sequences, roughly 11% seen once. The clonotype comes from a female patient between 2 and 15 years old who had a stem cell transplant for aplastic anemia, so the T cells may come from the graft donor. The sample was PBMCs, mostly from graft donor cells, taken 180 days after TCRalphabeta/CD19-depleted stem cell transplant. The chain uses TRBV24-1 and TRBJ2-5; unclear D gene. The chain's CDR3 is CATSDLNWAGFTF. CDR3 coding DNA: TGTGCCACCAGTGATTTGAATTGGGCAGGCTTCACTTTC.